This T cell receptor beta chain was obtained from a study of T cells in Graves' hyperthyroidism and ophthalmopathy. The source material, RNA transcripts, was used to amplify TCR beta CDR3 regions. RT-PCR in the first round (using the HTBI primer set) targeted the TCR CDR3. TCRdb fed the multiplex PCR reads into MiXCR, producing one record per CDR3 protein. The sample lists about 500,000 distinct CDR3 sequences; roughly 15% were seen once. The germline V gene encodes CDR1 SEHNR and CDR2 FQNEAQ (reference sequence). The germline V and J ends were trimmed by 8 bases and 5 bases, with 15 bases remaining between them. The CDR3 length is 13 residues.

The source material was blood. This receptor was taken from a woman in her twenties or thirties with Graves' ophthalmopathy. This sequence joins TRBV7-9 and TRBJ1-1; possible D gene TRBD1, 5 bases. The CDR3, as DNA: TGTGCCAGCGGCCAGGGTGAAAGAACTGAAGCTTTCTTT. Protein sequence: CASGQGERTEAFF.